The following is a T cell receptor beta chain sequence with its context. Its antigen remains unidentified. Regarding donors, all were healthy bone marrow donors. The sample is drawn from a study of cytomegalovirus exposure and HLA in healthy donors. In the study overall: Earlier sequencing of 150 million to 200 million T cells yielded under 120 million unique TCR beta sequences.

The PCR made use of 60 Vbeta and 13 Jbeta primers. Some clones are missing from TCRdb's copy, which holds only in-frame ones; the method was immunoSEQ multiplex PCR. This sample has roughly 140,000 clones, with approximately 71% found just once. Study-wide results and limits: As a later analysis revealed, the rate of TCR association differed by HLA locus, with DRB1 most and HLA-C fewest. Rare sequences made up most TCRs, while some public TCRs were found in many donors.

The clonotype comes from a woman between 45 and 60 years old in good health and CMV-seronegative. What was sequenced was PBMCs.

DNA for the CDR3: TGTGCCAGTAGTACAACAGCTAACACTGAAGCTTTCTTT. The encoded protein is CASSTTANTEAFF. This chain uses TRBV19 with TRBJ1-1; no definite D call. There are 13 residues in the CDR3. CDR1 and CDR2 (germline): LNHDA, SQIVND (reference sequence). V was shortened by 4 bases and J by 2 bases, with 8 bases between the two germline ends. Using reference TRBV19 and TRBJ1-1 for the parts outside the CDR3, the full variable domain is DGGITQSPKYLFRKEGQNVTLSCEQNLNHDAMYWYRQDPGQGLRLIYYSQIVNDFQKGDIAEGYSVSREKKESFPLTVTSAQKNPTAFYLCASSTTANTEAFFGQGTRLTVV.